The 21 T cell receptor beta chains in this list originate from one sample, sequenced in a study of blood T cell repertoires in COVID-19. The table came from immunoSEQ multiplex PCR; TCRdb's copy has only in-frame clones and leaves some out. Of roughly 100,000 clones listed, over 80% are singletons. The sample comprised peripheral blood. The receptors stem from a man in his 70s with active or convalescent COVID-19.

The chain couples TRBV5-1 to TRBJ2-7; the match to TRBD1 covers 9 bases. V lost 3 bases, J lost 4 bases, and 5 bases stayed unmatched. Per the germline V gene, CDR1 is SGHRS and CDR2 is YFSETQ. The length of the CDR3 is 14 residues. CDR3 sequence reads: CASSWEGQGYEQYF. The CDR3 coding sequence is TGCGCCAGCAGCTGGGAGGGACAGGGTTACGAGCAGTACTTC.

This clone was seen just once. The V and J genes are TRBV5-6 and TRBJ2-2; 8 bases fit TRBD1. Per the germline V gene, CDR1 is SGHDT and CDR2 is YYEEEE. The V and J ends lost 4 bases and 4 bases, in that order; junction bases with no gene match: 9. The CDR3 totals 16 residues. CDR3 in amino acids: CASSAGTGWATGELFF. The CDR3 region has the DNA TGTGCCAGCAGCGCCGGGACAGGCTGGGCCACCGGGGAGCTGTTTTTT.

V and J are TRBV10-3 and TRBJ2-7; 7 bases are shared with TRBD1. V was clipped by 6 bases and J by 2 bases; unmatched bases: 4. This CDR3 contains 13 residues. Looked up from germline, CDR1 is ENHRY and CDR2 is SYGVKD. The CDR3 sequence is CAIRPGQPYEQYF. DNA for the CDR3: TGTGCCATCAGACCGGGACAGCCCTACGAGCAGTACTTC.

The V call is TRBV7-9, the J call TRBJ2-7; 7 bases agree with TRBD1. The CDR3 consists of 12 residues. Germline-derived CDR1 and CDR2 are SEHNR and FQNEAQ (reference sequence). V lost 5 bases and J lost 6; bases outside the gene matches: 4. The CDR3 sequence is CASSRTGVEQYF. The CDR3 DNA reads as TGTGCCAGCAGCCGAACAGGGGTCGAGCAGTACTTC.

V gene TRBV28 combines with J gene TRBJ1-5; 9 nucleotides align to TRBD1. Germline V gene sequence: CDR1 MDHEN, CDR2 SYDVKM. V gave up 6 bases and J gave up 6 bases; unmatched junction bases: 6. The CDR3 totals 14 residues. The CDR3 is CASRLTGGGQPQHF. In DNA, the CDR3 is TGTGCCAGCAGGCTAACAGGGGGCGGTCAGCCCCAGCATTTT.

This sequence joins TRBV6-5 and TRBJ1-5; TRBD1 might be the D (5 bases). Germline V gene sequence: CDR1 MNHEY, CDR2 SVGAGI. Trimming took off 6 bases at V and 6 bases at J, with 18 bases between the two ends. This CDR3 contains 15 residues. The CDR3 region is CASRDTGAPGQPQHF. In DNA form, the CDR3 reads TGTGCCAGCAGGGACACAGGAGCCCCCGGTCAGCCCCAGCATTTT.

The V gene is TRBV10-2, the J gene TRBJ2-7; a weak D match, TRBD2 (5 bases). V lost 3 bases and J lost 0, with 6 bases in between. Germline CDR1 WSHSY, CDR2 SAAADI. This CDR3 has 13 amino acids. The CDR3 protein is CASSERDSYEQYF. The CDR3 coding sequence is TGCGCCAGCAGTGAACGGGACTCCTACGAGCAGTACTTC.

Comments on this clone: This same CDR3 is encoded by further DNA sequences in the sample. The gene calls are TRBV5-1 and TRBJ1-2; D is uncertain. The ends were cut back, 4 bases at V and 0 bases at J, with 7 bases in the middle. CDR3 length equals 13 residues. The germline V gene has CDR1 SGHRS and CDR2 YFSETQ. This CDR3 is CASSPESNYGYTF. The DNA for the CDR3 is TGCGCCAGCAGCCCCGAGTCTAACTATGGCTACACCTTC.

J is TRBJ1-5 and V is TRBV29-1; 7 positions agree with TRBD1. The germline V gene encodes CDR1 SQVTM and CDR2 ANQGSEA. J lost 4 bases, V lost 1 base, and 13 bases had no gene match. This CDR3 has 17 residues. The DNA for the CDR3 is TGCAGCGTTGAAGGGGCTCCCGGAGGGACAGCTAATCAGCCCCAGCATTTT. Translated, it gives CSVEGAPGGTANQPQHF. Supplemented by reference TRBV29-1 and TRBJ1-5, the full variable domain reads SAVISQKPSRDICQRGTSLTIQCQVDSQVTMMFWYRQQPGQSLTLIATANQGSEATYESGFVIDKFPISRPNLTFSTLTVSNMSPEDSSIYLCSVEGAPGGTANQPQHFGDGTRLSIL.

CDR3 nucleotides: TGCGCCAGCAGCCAAGGGACAGGTGAAAACTATGGCTACACCTTC. Its translation: CASSQGTGENYGYTF. V gene TRBV4-1 combines with J gene TRBJ1-2, with TRBD1 identical over 7 bases. In germline, CDR1 is MGHRA, CDR2 YSYEKL. V was clipped by 1 base and J by 2 bases; unmatched bases: 4. CDR3 size: 15 residues.

The chain joins TRBV7-3 to TRBJ2-1, with TRBD2 matching 14 bases. The length of the CDR3 is 15 residues. V was clipped by 3 bases and J by 9 bases; unmatched bases: 4. Germline lookup yields CDR1 SGHTA and CDR2 FQGTGA. The DNA for the CDR3 is TGTGCCAGCAGCTTCGGACTAGCGGGGGGAGGTGAGCAGTTCTTC. It translates to CASSFGLAGGGEQFF.

The chain is built from TRBV6-6 and TRBJ2-7; maybe TRBD1 (6 bases). V was shortened by 6 bases and J by 1 base, with 13 bases between the two germline ends. Germline V gives CDR1 MNHNY, CDR2 SVGAGI (reference sequence). The CDR3 spans 14 residues. CDR3 amino acids: CASSFGTTSYEQYF. The DNA of the CDR3 is TGTGCCAGCAGCTTCGGGACAACTTCCTACGAGCAGTACTTC.

This chain links TRBV7-2 with TRBJ1-1; maybe TRBD1 (5 bases). V was cut by 2 bases and J by 4 bases, with 11 bases left in between. CDR3 length: 14 amino acids. Germline CDR1 reads SGHTA; CDR2 reads FQGNSA. This CDR3 reads CASSLQGSGTEAFF. CDR3 nucleotide sequence: TGTGCCAGCAGCTTACAGGGTAGTGGCACTGAAGCTTTCTTT.

The chain carries TRBV10-2 and TRBJ2-2, with TRBD1 matching 9 bases. V lost 9 bases to trimming and J lost 6 bases; unmatched junction nucleotides: 2. The length of the CDR3 is 12 residues. Germline-derived CDR1 and CDR2 are WSHSY and SAAADI. CDR3 DNA sequence: TGCGCCAGTAGACAGGGGGCCGGGGAGCTGTTTTTT. Protein sequence: CASRQGAGELFF.

The genes are TRBV3-1 (or the pseudogene TRBV3-2) and TRBJ2-5; 12 positions agree with TRBD2. This CDR3 has 18 residues. Unmatched junction bases numbered 6, after V lost 1 base and J lost 0 bases. Germline CDR1 LGHDT, CDR2 YNNKEL (reference sequence). Here the CDR3 DNA reads TGTGCCAGCAGCCAAGGGGGGACTAGCGGGCCCAACCAAGAGACCCAGTACTTC. Protein sequence: CASSQGGTSGPNQETQYF.

This chain links TRBV2 with TRBJ1-2; possible D gene TRBD1, 6 bases. Per germline, CDR1 SNHLY and CDR2 FYNNEI. The CDR3 is 13 residues long. Trimming removed 10 bases from V and 7 bases from J, with 19 bases in between. The CDR3 DNA reads TGTGCCACCGAATCAAACAGGGCTTCTGGCTACACCTTC. It translates to CATESNRASGYTF.

The chain has TRBV7-9 and TRBJ1-2; tentative D call: TRBD1 (5 bases). Trimming took 1 base from V and 4 from J, leaving 10 bases between them. Germline assignment: CDR1 SEHNR and CDR2 FQNEAQ (reference sequence). The CDR3 is 14 residues long. CDR3 in DNA: TGTGCCAGCAGCTTAGTCGCAGGGATCTATGGCTACACCTTC. Its translation: CASSLVAGIYGYTF.

The V call is TRBV28, the J call TRBJ1-5; TRBD1 aligns across 9 bases. This CDR3 spans 15 amino acids. The V gene's germline CDR1 is MDHEN and CDR2 SYDVKM. Trimming at V came to 5 bases and at J to 6 bases, leaving 8 bases not matched to a gene. CDR3 sequence (DNA): TGTGCCAGCAGTCCCGACAGGGGGGATTCTCAGCCCCAGCATTTT. Residues: CASSPDRGDSQPQHF. Variable domain in full (rest from reference TRBV28 and TRBJ1-5): DVKVTQSSRYLVKRTGEKVFLECVQDMDHENMFWYRQDPGLGLRLIYFSYDVKMKEKGDIPEGYSVSREKKERFSLILESASTNQTSMYLCASSPDRGDSQPQHFGDGTRLSIL.

This chain connects TRBV9 to TRBJ2-7; 10 bases are a match to TRBD2. Trimming cost V 0 bases and J 7 bases; bases outside gene matches: 7. This CDR3 has 15 amino acids. Germline V CDR1 and CDR2: SGDLS, YYNGEE. The CDR3 sequence is CASSVGLAGSGEQYF. The CDR3 DNA reads as TGTGCCAGCAGCGTAGGACTAGCGGGTTCGGGGGAGCAGTACTTC. Using reference TRBV9 and TRBJ2-7 for the parts outside the CDR3, the full variable domain is DSGVTQTPKHLITATGQRVTLRCSPRSGDLSVYWYQQSLDQGLQFLIQYYNGEERAKGNILERFSAQQFPDLHSELNLSSLELGDSALYFCASSVGLAGSGEQYFGPGTRLTVT.

The CDR3 here is CASSYSLGGPQFF. The CDR3 DNA sequence: TGTGCCAGCAGTTACTCGCTCGGGGGGCCCCAGTTCTTC. The rearrangement uses TRBV6-5 and TRBJ2-1; a possible D gene is TRBD2 (7 bases). Germline assignment: CDR1 MNHEY and CDR2 SVGAGI. The ends were cut back, 0 bases at V and 13 bases at J, with 13 bases in the middle. There are 13 residues in the CDR3.

The chain combines TRBV12-3 or TRBV12-4 with TRBJ2-5; D may be TRBD1 (6 bases). The CDR3 consists of 13 residues. V shed 6 bases and J shed 2 bases, with 10 bases lying between them. This CDR3 reads CASSPDRQETQYF. The DNA of the CDR3 is TGTGCCAGCAGCCCAGACAGGCAAGAGACCCAGTACTTC.